This TCR beta chain was profiled in a study of cytomegalovirus exposure and HLA in healthy donors. Study-wide points: Sequencing depth roughly uniform across donors was assumed in presence/absence analyses. The majority of CMV-associated TCR beta chains were reported as apparently HLA-restricted in a later analysis. Previous analysis showed most TCR beta V segments were productive about 90% or about 30% of the time. Among donors in an Asian-associated ancestry cluster, a later analysis reportedly found fewer N-insertions than the roughly 610-donor mean.

Germline-derived CDR1 and CDR2 are LNHNV and YYDKDF (reference sequence). The ends were cut back, 6 bases at V and 8 bases at J, with 20 bases in the middle. The CDR3 extends over 15 amino acids. Both 60 Vbeta primers and 13 Jbeta primers went into the PCR. Assay used: immunoSEQ multiplex PCR; TCRdb lists only in-frame clones, some missing. The table has about 110,000 clones, 82% seen once; the top ten hold about 1.6%. As for this clone: Its antigen is unidentified.

The TCR comes from a man aged 50 or older in good health and CMV-seronegative. J is TRBJ2-1 and V is TRBV15, with D possibly being TRBD1 (8 bases). Material: PBMCs. DNA for the CDR3: TGTGCCACCAGGAGAACAGGGGGGGTTCTGGATGAGCAGTTCTTC. Residues: CATRRTGGVLDEQFF.